These T cell receptor beta chains were read from a single sample in a study of human T cells and chemical hapten exposure. TCRdb processed the RACE reads anew with MiXCR; each CDR3 protein has one entry. The table has more than 80,000 distinct CDR3 sequences, 7.5% to 9% seen once. Here the sequenced sample was whole blood, taken in connection with sensitization to the hapten diphenylcyclopropenone (DPC). The receptors originated from a woman between 25 and 40 years old with alopecia areata. Some clones in this sample may be carry-over from other donors' samples. CDR3s include the opening cysteine and the closing phenylalanine or tryptophan. A D gene is named only where the DNA matches it firmly. Some rows have no size entry. The others give once, few or many, or a class for an expanded clone.

d_call j_call clone_size v_call cdr3_nt cdr3_aa
TRBD1 TRBJ1-5 few TRBV7-2 TGTGCCAGCAGCCAGGGGGGGAGGAATCAGCCCCAGCATTTT CASSQGGRNQPQHF
NA TRBJ1-1 many TRBV29-1 TGCAGCGTAACAGTGATGAACACTGAAGCTTTCTTT CSVTVMNTEAFF
NA TRBJ1-2 NA TRBV20-1 TGCAGTGCCCCAGGGACCTATGGCTACACCTTC CSAPGTYGYTF
TRBD1 TRBJ2-7 many TRBV6-5 TGTGCCAGCAGCCGACAGGGGGCCCGCTCCTACGAGCAGTACTTC CASSRQGARSYEQYF
NA TRBJ1-1 few TRBV5-5 TGTGCCAGCAGCTTAGGGTCACCAGTTTTTCTCACTGAAGCTTTCTTT CASSLGSPVFLTEAFF
NA TRBJ2-7 many TRBV6-5 TGTGCCAGCAGTTACTCGAGTCTCAGGGAGCAGTACTTC CASSYSSLREQYF
NA TRBJ2-3 many TRBV29-1 TGCAGCGTTGAATACAGGGAAGGGACAGATACGCAGTATTTT CSVEYREGTDTQYF
TRBD1 TRBJ2-7 many TRBV7-8 TGTGCCAGCAGCATACTGACAGGGGGTATCAACGAGCAGTACTTC CASSILTGGINEQYF
NA TRBJ1-2 NA TRBV9 TGTGCCAGCAGCGCCGACAGGATCTATGGCTACACCTTC CASSADRIYGYTF
NA TRBJ2-3 many TRBV20-1 TGCAGTGCTAGCCGTGTAAACACAGATACGCAGTATTTT CSASRVNTDTQYF
TRBD2 TRBJ2-1 many TRBV6-5 TGTGCCAGCAGTTACTCTAGCGGGGGGGCGAATGAGCAGTTCTTC CASSYSSGGANEQFF
NA TRBJ1-1 many TRBV7-2 TGTGCCAGCAGCCCCATCAGGGCAGTAAACAGGGCAAAAATGAACACTGAAGCTTTCTTT CASSPIRAVNRAKMNTEAFF
NA TRBJ2-6 few TRBV7-6 TGTGCCAGCAGCTTGTGGGGCTCTGGGGCCAACGTCCTGACTTTC CASSLWGSGANVLTF
NA TRBJ1-5 NA TRBV27 TGTGCCAGCGCCTATGAGGGTCGCAGCAATCAGCCCCAGCATTTT CASAYEGRSNQPQHF
NA TRBJ1-1 few TRBV3-1 TGTGCCAGCAGCCGGGGATATCCGCGTACCGGGACATCGAACACTGAAGCTTTCTTT CASSRGYPRTGTSNTEAFF
NA TRBJ1-1 few TRBV6-5 TGTGCCAGCAGTTCAGTGGCCGCGGGGATGAACACTGAAGCTTTCTTT CASSSVAAGMNTEAFF
TRBD1 TRBJ1-4 NA TRBV7-9 TGTGCCAGCAGTGCAGGGACAGGGGGAAATGAAAAACTGTTTTTT CASSAGTGGNEKLFF
NA TRBJ2-7 NA TRBV6-5 TGTGCCAGCAGTTACCAGCACCCACTAGCTGCCTACGAGCAGTACTTC CASSYQHPLAAYEQYF
TRBD2 TRBJ2-5 NA TRBV6-5 TGTGCCAGCAGCCCCACTAGCGGGGAAGAGACCCAGTGCTTC CASSPTSGEETQCF
TRBD1 TRBJ2-3 many TRBV2 TGTGCCAGCAGTGAACAGGGGGCGACAGATACGCAGTATTTT CASSEQGATDTQYF
NA TRBJ2-2 many TRBV14 TGTGCCAGCAGCCAAGTTCCTGAGGCGGTCGCCGGGGAGCTGTTTTTT CASSQVPEAVAGELFF
TRBD1 TRBJ1-4 NA TRBV20-1 TGCAGTGCTGAAGACAGGGGGCCCCTGAATAATGAAAAACTGTTTTTT CSAEDRGPLNNEKLFF
TRBD2 TRBJ2-1 few TRBV3-1 TGTGCCAGCAGCCGTTATACTAGCGGGACTTACAATGAGCAGTTCTTC CASSRYTSGTYNEQFF
NA TRBJ2-3 NA TRBV6-6 TGTGCCAGCAGTTACCCCCTGGAAACAGATACGCAGTATTTT CASSYPLETDTQYF
TRBD1 TRBJ2-7 NA TRBV2 TGTGCCAGCAGTGAAGGGGGACAGGTTCTCTACGAGCAGTACTTC CASSEGGQVLYEQYF
NA TRBJ1-3 many TRBV7-9 TGTGCCAGCAGCGCCACCGGGACACCGAACTCTGGAAACACCATATATTTT CASSATGTPNSGNTIYF
TRBD2 TRBJ2-3 many TRBV10-3 TGTGCCATCAGTGGGTATAGCGGGGGGTTCACAGATACGCAGTATTTT CAISGYSGGFTDTQYF
TRBD2 TRBJ2-3 NA TRBV20-1 TGCAGTGCTAGGGCAATGAATACCGGGACTACTAGCACAGATACGCAGTATTTT CSARAMNTGTTSTDTQYF
NA TRBJ1-5 NA TRBV20-1 TGCAGTGCATCGGACAGTGGAATCAATCAGCCCCAGCATTTT CSASDSGINQPQHF
NA TRBJ2-7 many TRBV6-5 TGTGCCAGCAGTTACGACCCCCAAAGTAGATGGGAGCAGTACTTC CASSYDPQSRWEQYF
NA TRBJ1-2 many TRBV20-1 TGCAGTGCTAGTTATTTTCAAAACTATGGCTACACCTTC CSASYFQNYGYTF
NA TRBJ1-5 many TRBV6-5 TGTGCCAGCAGTTACTCGAGCGGTTATCAGCCCCAGCATTTT CASSYSSGYQPQHF
NA TRBJ1-2 many TRBV18 TGTGCCAGCTCACCCGGGACGCTGTCTAACTATGGCTACACCTTC CASSPGTLSNYGYTF
NA TRBJ1-6 few TRBV30 TGTGCCTGGGGGGCCTCGAGTAATTCACCCCTCCACTTT CAWGASSNSPLHF
NA TRBJ2-7 few TRBV20-1 TGCAGTGCTCGGGACCCCGTCATTAATAGTTACGAGCAGTACTTC CSARDPVINSYEQYF
NA TRBJ1-3 few TRBV5-1 TGCGCCAGCAGCTTGGAAGCCGGGATCCCAAGGGGCTCTGGAAACACCATATATTTT CASSLEAGIPRGSGNTIYF
NA TRBJ1-2 NA TRBV12-3/TRBV12-4 TGTGCCAGCAGCTATCCCGTTCTCGGACAGAACTATGGCTACACCTTC CASSYPVLGQNYGYTF
NA TRBJ2-1 many TRBV10-2 TGCGCCAGCGGAAGCCTTAGCTCCTACAATGAGCAGTTCTTC CASGSLSSYNEQFF
TRBD2 TRBJ2-5 many TRBV6-4 TGTGCCAGCAGTGACTCTAGCGGGGGGGCCGTAACCCACACACAAGAGACCCAGTACTTC CASSDSSGGAVTHTQETQYF
TRBD2 TRBJ2-3 NA TRBV6-1 TGTGCCAGCAGTGAAGCCTTGGGACTAGCGGGCCTAAGCACAGATACGCAGTATTTT CASSEALGLAGLSTDTQYF
NA TRBJ1-2 few TRBV29-1 TGCAGCGTCGCCGTGGGGGGGGTTGGCTACACCTTC CSVAVGGVGYTF
NA TRBJ2-7 few TRBV27 TGTGCCAGCAGACCGGGGCAGGGGTTCTTCGACGAGCAGTACTTC CASRPGQGFFDEQYF
NA TRBJ2-3 NA TRBV20-1 TGCAGTGCTAGATCTTACTGGGGGGTCACAGATACGCAGTATTTT CSARSYWGVTDTQYF
NA TRBJ2-5 many TRBV20-1 TGCAGTGCTCGATACAGTGGAGAGACCCAGTACTTC CSARYSGETQYF
NA TRBJ1-5 many TRBV13 TGTGCCAGCAGCTTAAAACGGGGCATGCCCCAGCATTTT CASSLKRGMPQHF
NA TRBJ1-5 NA TRBV21-1 TGTGCCAGCAGGACGGTTGGGGGTAGATCGGGGGGCGTTGGTCCTCAGCCCCAGCATTTT CASRTVGGRSGGVGPQPQHF